The 11 T cell receptor beta chains below come from one sample, sequenced in a study of T cell responses to AZD1222 COVID-19 vaccine. Sequenced by immunoSEQ multiplex PCR; TCRdb stores in-frame clones only, minus some. This sample has fewer than 75,000 clones, with about 89% found just once. The material sequenced was peripheral blood, taken 28 days after the second dose of the MenACWY control vaccine. Receptors originate from an adult who received the MenACWY meningococcal vaccine as a control.

In its sample, this clone ranks as medium-sized. The chain couples TRBV15 to TRBJ1-3; D remains unclear. Germline V gene sequence: CDR1 LNHNV, CDR2 YYDKDF (reference sequence). V was trimmed by 0 bases and J by 3 bases, leaving 9 bases between them. This CDR3 has 15 residues. The CDR3 DNA is TGTGCCACCAGCAGAGACCGAGAGTATGGAAACACCATATATTTT. It encodes CATSRDREYGNTIYF.

The genes are TRBV28 and TRBJ2-7; D is ambiguous. There are 13 residues in the CDR3. V was shortened by 6 bases and J by 3 bases, with 12 bases between the two germline ends. Looked up from germline, CDR1 is MDHEN and CDR2 is SYDVKM. The CDR3 here is CASSPPAVYEQYF. As DNA, the CDR3 is TGTGCCAGCAGCCCTCCGGCCGTCTACGAGCAGTACTTC.

Note on this clone: The junction differs from germline at one of its ends, possibly a read error. The chain uses TRBV7-7 and TRBJ2-1; tentatively, D is TRBD1 (5 bases). CDR1 is SSHAT and CDR2 is FNYEAQ in the germline V gene (reference sequence). The CDR3 has 16 amino acids. As DNA, the CDR3 is TGTGCTAGCAGCTCAAGACAGACCTCCTCCTACAATGAGCAGTTCTTC. It encodes CASSSRQTSSYNEQFF.

As regards this clone: The same CDR3 also results from other DNA sequences found in this sample. The gene calls are TRBV27 and TRBJ2-5; D not certain. This CDR3 is built from 11 residues. The germline V gene has CDR1 MNHEY and CDR2 SMNVEV (reference sequence). Trimming cost V 5 bases and J 1 base, with 2 bases left between them. CDR3 in DNA: TGTGCCAGCAGTAGCCAAGAGACCCAGTACTTC. The encoded protein is CASSSQETQYF.

The chain uses TRBV5-6 and TRBJ1-1, with TRBD1 matching 9 bases. The CDR3 runs to 14 residues. V lost 2 bases and J lost 11; bases outside the gene matches: 10. Germline V lookup: CDR1 SGHDT, CDR2 YYEEEE. Here the CDR3 DNA reads TGTGCCAGCAGCTTAGGGACAGGGAGGATAAGGGCTTTCTTT. Translating gives CASSLGTGRIRAFF.

The CDR3 sequence: CASSPRTSGKDTQYF. The CDR3 coding sequence is TGCGCCAGCAGCCCCCGGACTAGCGGGAAAGATACGCAGTATTTT. This chain joins TRBV4-1 and TRBJ2-3; TRBD2 agrees at 12 bases. V lost 4 bases to trimming and J lost 5 bases; unmatched junction nucleotides: 4. This CDR3 region has 15 residues. CDR1 is MGHRA, CDR2 YSYEKL, per germline.

The rearrangement joins TRBV9 to TRBJ2-3; D is uncertain. Looked up from germline, CDR1 is SGDLS and CDR2 is YYNGEE. The CDR3 spans 15 residues. V lost 3 bases to trimming and J lost 2 bases, with 13 bases between them. CDR3 bases: TGTGCCAGCAGCGCCTCCGGCCGAACCACAGATACGCAGTATTTT. As protein: CASSASGRTTDTQYF.

This clone was counted once. The rearrangement joins TRBV5-8 to TRBJ1-5; the D gene is possibly TRBD1 (6 bases). V dropped 4 bases and J dropped 0 bases, with 17 bases sitting between them. There are 17 residues in the CDR3. CDR1 SGHTS and CDR2 YDEGEE come from the germline V gene. CDR3: CASSPDRFTYSNQPQHF. The CDR3 DNA follows: TGTGCCAGCAGCCCCGACAGGTTTACCTATAGCAATCAGCCCCAGCATTTT.

The chain has TRBV9 and TRBJ1-4; 11 bases map to TRBD1. V lost 4 bases, J lost 7 bases, and 6 bases stayed unmatched. Germline CDR1 reads SGDLS; CDR2 reads YYNGEE. The CDR3 extends over 15 amino acids. CDR3 amino acids: CASSPGGQGGEKLFF. The DNA for the CDR3 is TGTGCCAGCAGCCCCGGGGGACAGGGGGGTGAAAAACTGTTTTTT.

This clone was detected once. Its ends do not fully match the called genes, so a read error is possible. The V call is TRBV7-9, the J call TRBJ1-4; no reliable D call. This CDR3 has 11 residues. The V gene's germline CDR1 is SEHNR and CDR2 FQNEAQ (reference sequence). CDR3 residues: CASSFRGPGIF. The DNA for the CDR3 is TGTGCCAGCAGCTTCAGAGGACCGGGGATTTTT.

The V and J genes are TRBV18 and TRBJ1-3; D remains ambiguous. The CDR3 extends over 14 amino acids. Trimming stripped 3 bases from V and 6 bases from J, with 12 bases between. Germline V gives CDR1 KGHSH, CDR2 LQKENI. The CDR3: CASSPAVILNTIYF. The CDR3 DNA reads TGTGCCAGCTCACCGGCGGTCATCCTAAACACCATATATTTT.